This is a list of T cell receptor beta chains from one sample in a study of shared clonotypes between healthy human individuals. The method was immunoSEQ multiplex PCR; TCRdb's version includes in-frame clones alone and lacks a portion of them. Of roughly 650,000 clones in the sample, roughly 97% were seen once. Sequenced input: naive CD4+ T cells sorted from blood. Receptor source: a woman aged 30 to 39 in good health. Each CDR3 is given with its conserved first and last residue. A D gene is named only where the DNA matches it firmly. Clone size is shown for a subset of rows, as once, few, many or a class of expanded clone.

j_call | v_call | clone_size | d_call | cdr3_aa | cdr3_nt
TRBJ2-7 | TRBV27 | . | TRBD1 | CASSTPRGQGSYEQYF | TGTGCCAGCAGTACCCCCAGGGGGCAAGGGTCCTACGAGCAGTACTTC
TRBJ2-3 | TRBV7-3 | . | TRBD1 | CASSLSGQATDTQYF | TGTGCCAGCAGCTTAAGTGGACAGGCGACAGATACGCAGTATTTT
TRBJ2-1 | TRBV28 | . | . | CASTRSGWSSYNEQFF | TGTGCCAGCACCCGTAGCGGCTGGAGCTCCTACAATGAGCAGTTCTTC
TRBJ2-4 | TRBV18 | . | . | CASSPPNNIQYF | TGTGCCAGCTCACCTCCAAATAACATTCAGTACTTC
TRBJ2-7 | TRBV6-6 | . | TRBD2 | CASTWGLAGVEQYF | TGTGCCAGCACCTGGGGGCTAGCGGGAGTCGAGCAGTACTTC
TRBJ1-5 | TRBV11-2 | . | TRBD1 | CASSTDRTGQGPQHF | TGTGCCAGCAGCACAGACAGGACAGGCCAAGGGCCCCAGCATTTT
TRBJ2-7 | TRBV4-1 | . | TRBD2 | CASSHWTSGNYEQYF | TGCGCCAGCAGCCACTGGACTAGCGGGAACTACGAGCAGTACTTC
TRBJ1-2 | TRBV6-1 | once | . | CASNREIPSGGYTF | TGTGCCAGCAACCGGGAGATACCTTCAGGGGGCTACACCTTC
TRBJ2-5 | TRBV19 | . | TRBD1 | CASSQGGSQETQYF | TGTGCCAGTAGTCAAGGGGGCAGCCAAGAGACCCAGTACTTC
TRBJ2-5 | TRBV25-1 | once | . | CASSESRMSKTQYF | TGTGCCAGCAGTGAATCGCGTATGTCAAAGACCCAGTACTTC
TRBJ1-1 | TRBV7-8 | . | TRBD1 | CASTKGQVNTEAFF | TGTGCCAGCACCAAGGGACAGGTGAACACTGAAGCTTTCTTT
TRBJ2-7 | TRBV7-9 | . | . | CASSLASGEQYF | TGTGCCAGCAGCTTAGCTTCCGGCGAGCAGTACTTC
TRBJ2-3 | TRBV5-5 | . | . | CASSLASDTQYF | TGTGCCAGCAGCTTGGCCTCGGATACGCAGTATTTT
TRBJ2-7 | TRBV5-8 | . | . | CASTDRTALYEQYF | TGTGCCAGCACCGATAGGACAGCCCTATACGAGCAGTACTTC
TRBJ2-1 | TRBV28 | . | TRBD1 | CASSVPPPGTGKGGEQFF | TGTGCCAGCAGTGTCCCTCCGCCCGGGACAGGGAAGGGGGGTGAGCAGTTCTTC
TRBJ2-7 | TRBV10-3 | . | . | CAISERPSHEQYF | TGTGCCATCAGTGAGCGGCCGTCCCACGAGCAGTACTTC
TRBJ2-6 | TRBV5-1 | . | TRBD1 | CASSLGQGTTGANVLTF | TGCGCCAGCAGCTTGGGACAGGGAACGACAGGGGCCAACGTCCTGACTTTC
TRBJ2-5 | TRBV5-1 | . | TRBD1 | CASSFFTGGETQYF | TGCGCCAGCAGCTTTTTTACAGGGGGAGAGACCCAGTACTTC
TRBJ2-1 | TRBV27 | . | TRBD2 | CASSSGVAGGRGNEQFF | TGTGCCAGCAGTTCTGGGGTAGCGGGAGGGAGAGGCAATGAGCAGTTCTTC
TRBJ2-3 | TRBV11-2 | few | . | CASSLVADTQYF | TGTGCCAGCAGCTTAGTGGCAGATACGCAGTATTTT
TRBJ2-3 | TRBV5-4 | . | . | CASSLTGLPSDTQYF | TGTGCCAGCAGCTTGACGGGATTGCCCTCAGATACGCAGTATTTT
TRBJ2-1 | TRBV28 | . | TRBD2 | CASRGSGSNEQFF | TGTGCCAGCAGAGGGAGCGGGAGCAATGAGCAGTTCTTC
TRBJ2-7 | TRBV7-9 | . | TRBD2 | CASSLRAGAYEQYF | TGTGCCAGCAGCTTAAGAGCGGGAGCATACGAGCAGTACTTC
TRBJ1-2 | TRBV7-9 | . | TRBD1 | CASSFGQGHYGYTF | TGTGCCAGCAGCTTTGGACAGGGCCACTATGGCTACACCTTC
TRBJ1-3 | TRBV10-2 | . | . | CASSEQGASSGNTIYF | TGCGCCAGCAGTGAGCAAGGGGCTAGCTCTGGAAACACCATATATTTT
TRBJ2-5 | TRBV7-7 | . | TRBD2 | CASSKTGGPETQYF | TGTGCCAGCAGCAAAACGGGGGGTCCAGAGACCCAGTACTTC
TRBJ1-2 | TRBV30 | . | . | CAWSGIGGYTF | TGTGCCTGGAGTGGAATAGGGGGCTACACCTTC
TRBJ1-5 | TRBV6-1 | . | . | CASSEAGAGDQPQHF | TGTGCCAGCAGTGAAGCCGGCGCAGGGGATCAGCCCCAGCATTTT
TRBJ2-5 | TRBV5-1 | few | TRBD2 | CASSPGLAGGLETQYF | TGCGCCAGCAGCCCGGGACTAGCGGGAGGGTTAGAGACCCAGTACTTC
TRBJ1-1 | TRBV5-6 | . | . | CASSLALGALTEAFF | TGTGCCAGCAGCTTGGCCTTGGGTGCCTTGACTGAAGCTTTCTTT
TRBJ1-2 | TRBV4-1 | . | TRBD1 | CASSYLQKTGPYGYTF | TGCGCCAGCAGCTACCTACAAAAGACAGGGCCGTATGGCTACACCTTC
TRBJ2-7 | TRBV10-3 | . | TRBD2 | CAISEPTWGGNHEQYF | TGTGCCATCAGTGAGCCCACCTGGGGGGGGAACCACGAGCAGTACTTC
TRBJ2-3 | TRBV5-5 | once | . | CASQLGLRTDTQYF | TGTGCTAGCCAGTTGGGACTCCGCACAGATACGCAGTATTTT
TRBJ1-2 | TRBV2 | . | . | CASSEMTGGSF | TGTGCCAGCAGTGAAATGACAGGTGGCTCCTTC
TRBJ2-3 | TRBV29-1 | . | TRBD2 | CSVRGGAESTDTQYF | TGCAGCGTTCGGGGGGGGGCCGAGAGCACAGATACGCAGTATTTT
TRBJ2-3 | TRBV2 | . | TRBD2 | CASRLAGGTDTQYF | TGTGCCAGCAGACTAGCGGGAGGCACAGATACGCAGTATTTT
TRBJ2-7 | TRBV6-5 | once | . | CASSYAGRGMEQYF | TGTGCCAGCAGTTACGCTGGAAGAGGGATGGAGCAGTACTTC
TRBJ2-5 | TRBV19 | . | TRBD2 | CASRVSGRTETQYF | TGTGCCAGTAGGGTGTCCGGGAGGACGGAGACCCAGTACTTC
TRBJ1-2 | TRBV7-9 | . | . | CASCRDNNYGYTF | TGTGCCAGCTGCCGAGACAATAACTATGGCTACACCTTC